This T cell receptor (beta chain) was profiled in a study of siplizumab effects on memory and regulatory T cells. The assay was immunoSEQ multiplex PCR, and TCRdb's table has in-frame clones only and misses some. The table shows over 45,000 clones, with 95% to 98% occurring only once. With regard to this clone: Its antigen is unidentified.

Looked up from germline, CDR1 is SNHLY and CDR2 is FYNNEI. The V end lost 5 bases, the J end lost 0 bases, and 12 bases lay between the germline ends. CDR3 length: 15 residues. Findings of the study overall: Naive T cells seemed more diverse than memory cells; they also seemed major alloresponse contributors.

Sample: naive CD8+ T cells sorted from blood. The chain recombines TRBV2 with TRBJ2-3, with D tentatively TRBD1 (6 bases). The sequence was obtained from a human donor in good health. CDR3 in amino acids: CASSPWTASTDTQYF. The CDR3, as DNA: TGTGCCAGCAGTCCTTGGACAGCTAGCACAGATACGCAGTATTTT. Looking up the rest from reference TRBV2 and TRBJ2-3 gives the full variable domain: EPEVTQTPSHQVTQMGQEVILRCVPISNHLYFYWYRQILGQKVEFLVSFYNNEISEKSEIFDDQFSVERPDGSNFTLKIRSTKLEDSAMYFCASSPWTASTDTQYFGPGTRLTVL.